The 10 T cell receptor beta chains below come from one sample, sequenced in a study of T cell clonality in common variable immunodeficiency. These receptors' targets are unknown. Study-level findings and limits: Fewer deletions and N-nucleotide insertions were reportedly seen in common variable immunodeficiency TCR beta sequences.

Repertoires were generated with immunoSEQ multiplex PCR, while TCRdb's copy carries only in-frame clones and drops some. Observed in the sample are 25,000 to 35,000 clones, none of them singletons. Specimen: peripheral blood mononuclear cells. These receptors originate from a human donor with common variable immunodeficiency.

This clone was picked up many times. The CDR3 end falls 3 residues outside the read, so it is completed with the germline J gene. V gene TRBV5-1 combines with J gene TRBJ2-2, with a possible D match to TRBD2 (5 bases). The V end was cut by 1 base, the J end by 4 bases, with 11 bases between. The CDR3 contains 15 residues. Germline V gives CDR1 SGHRS, CDR2 YFSETQ. CDR3 DNA (partial): TGCGCCAGCAGCTTGCTCCTAGCCGCCACCGGGGAG. Protein sequence: CASSLLLAATGE. The CDR3 as a whole reads CASSLLLAATGELFF. Supplemented by reference TRBV5-1 and TRBJ2-2, the full variable domain reads KAGVTQTPRYLIKTRGQQVTLSCSPISGHRSVSWYQQTPGQGLQFLFEYFSETQRNKGNFPGRFSGRQFSNSRSEMNVSTLELGDSALYLCASSLLLAATGELFFGEGSRLTVL.

This clone has ten or more counts. The sequence runs out 3 residues before the end of the CDR3; the remainder is reconstructed from the germline J gene. The chain combines TRBV5-1 with TRBJ1-2, with D hard to call. The V gene lost 0 bases and the J gene lost 7 bases, with 16 bases spanning the gap. Germline V CDR1 and CDR2: SGHRS, YFSETQ. This CDR3 contains 15 residues. CDR3 protein: CASSLAGEGAAGYTF. CDR3 DNA, as far as it was read: TGCGCCAGCAGCTTGGCCGGGGAGGGTGCGGCTGGC.

The sample holds a few counts of this clone. The read halts 3 residues ahead of the CDR3 end, with the missing end drawn from the germline J gene. The J gene is TRBJ2-7, the V gene TRBV18; D is ambiguous. The CDR3 consists of 14 residues. V lost 0 bases and J lost 0, with 6 bases in between. Germline V lookup: CDR1 KGHSH, CDR2 LQKENI. The sequenced CDR3 bases are TGTGCCAGCTCACCACCGTTCAACTCCTACGAG. Translation: CASSPPFNSYE. The whole CDR3 sequence is CASSPPFNSYEQYF.

This clone was counted at least ten times. The junction and the germline gene differ at one end; a read error may be behind it. Sequencing ends 3 residues short of the CDR3 end; the germline J gene provides the rest. The chain has TRBV7-7 and TRBJ2-7, with 9 positions matching TRBD2. In germline, CDR1 is SSHAT, CDR2 FNYEAQ (reference sequence). The CDR3 length is 17 residues. CDR3 region: CASSFLCGRAPSYEQYF. The sequenced part of the CDR3 DNA is TGTGCTAGCAGCTTTCTGTGCGGGAGGGCCCCCTCCTACGAG. Together with reference TRBV7-7 and TRBJ2-7, the CDR3 gives the full variable domain: GAGVSQSPRYKVTKRGQDVTLRCDPISSHATLYWYQQALGQGPEFLTYFNYEAQPDKSGLPSDRFSAERPEGSISTLTIQRTEQRDSAMYRCASSFLCGRAPSYEQYFGPGTRLTVT.

This clone was seen only a few times. The sequenced fragment ends 3 residues before the CDR3 boundary, so the rest is inferred from the germline J gene. The chain links TRBV6-1 to TRBJ1-3, with D possibly TRBD1 on 5 matching bases. CDR1 MNHNS and CDR2 SASEGT come from the germline V gene. This CDR3 spans 16 amino acids. V shed 0 bases and J shed 2 bases, with 11 bases lying between them. CDR3 sequence: CASSEARGVTGNTIYF. Partial CDR3 DNA: TGTGCCAGCAGTGAAGCTCGGGGGGTTACTGGAAACACC.

This clone was detected only a few times. Coverage ceases 3 residues before the CDR3 finishes, and the germline J gene fills in the end. The chain has TRBV20-1 and TRBJ2-1; 15 bases are a match to TRBD2. There are 17 residues in the CDR3. The J segment lost 8 bases and the V segment lost 4 bases, leaving 12 bases of the junction unmatched. The germline gives CDR1 DFQATT, CDR2 SNEGSKA (reference sequence). The covered CDR3 bases are TGCAGTGCTACGGGGACTAGCGGGAGGTTTACGACGGATGAG. It translates to CSATGTSGRFTTDE. The CDR3 reads in full as CSATGTSGRFTTDEQFF.

This clone was seen at least ten times. The CDR3 is cut off 3 residues early in the read; its end comes from the germline J gene. This chain joins TRBV10-3 and TRBJ2-2, with 8 nucleotides matching TRBD2. The V gene end was trimmed by 6 bases and the J gene end by 7 bases; junction bases not matched to a gene: 7. The CDR3 spans 14 residues. The germline CDR1 and CDR2 sequences are ENHRY and SYGVKD. CDR3 sequence: CAISEAGDDGELFF. CDR3 bases read: TGTGCCATCAGCGAAGCGGGAGACGACGGGGAG.

Points on this clone: Read data end 3 residues before the CDR3 end; the end is taken from the germline J gene. The rearrangement links TRBV2 to TRBJ2-2; 12 nucleotides agree with TRBD2. The germline V gene has CDR1 SNHLY and CDR2 FYNNEI. The CDR3 covers 18 residues. The trim removed 6 bases at V and 5 bases at J, leaving 13 bases unmatched. The part of the CDR3 DNA that was read is TGTGCCAGCAGGGTGATGTCTAGCGGGAGGGCCGGGACCGGGGAG. It specifies CASRVMSSGRAGTGE. The whole CDR3 sequence reads CASRVMSSGRAGTGELFF.

Worth noting for this clone: With the read ending 3 residues before the CDR3 end, the germline J gene is used to fill in that end. The rearrangement joins TRBV7-3 to TRBJ2-2; 8 bases line up with TRBD1. J was trimmed by 8 bases and V by 4 bases; bases with no gene match: 3. This CDR3 region has 13 residues. Germline CDR1 reads SGHTA; CDR2 reads FQGTGA. Incomplete CDR3 DNA: TGTGCCAGCAGCTCGACAGGGGCAGGGGAG. Protein product: CASSSTGAGE. The full CDR3 sequence reads CASSSTGAGELFF.

This clone was counted only a few times. The read terminates 3 residues before the CDR3 end, so the remaining end is supplied by the germline J gene. The chain is built from TRBV5-1 and TRBJ2-7, with D possibly being TRBD1 (6 bases). CDR1 is SGHRS, CDR2 YFSETQ, per germline. The CDR3 has 17 residues. Trimming stripped 4 bases from V and 0 bases from J, with 20 bases between. The sequenced CDR3 bases are TGCGCCAGCAGCAACCCCCGGGACACCTTACGCTCCTACGAG. The encoded protein is CASSNPRDTLRSYE. The CDR3 reads in full as CASSNPRDTLRSYEQYF.